These T cell receptor beta chains were read from a single sample in a study of shared clonotypes between healthy human individuals. Some clones are missing from TCRdb's copy, which holds only in-frame ones; the method was immunoSEQ multiplex PCR. This table has millions of clones, around 90% appearing once. Sequencing was performed on naive CD4+ T cells sorted from blood. The receptor source for this set is a man between 18 and 35 years old in good health. The CDR3 runs from the conserved cysteine through the conserved F or W. The order of the fields is J gene, clone size, V gene, D gene, CDR3 protein, CDR3 DNA. The D gene is left open where the match is weak. Size is omitted from some rows. Given values are once, few, many or a class for expanded clones.

>TRBJ2-7|once|TRBV18|TRBD1
CASSPRQGDYEQYF
TGTGCCAGCTCACCGAGACAGGGAGACTACGAGCAGTACTTC
>TRBJ2-2|-|TRBV7-2|TRBD1
CASTIRTGDTGELFF
TGTGCCAGCACCATTCGGACAGGGGACACCGGGGAGCTGTTTTTT
>TRBJ1-4|-|TRBV6-5|-
CASSPRGGEAEKLFF
TGTGCCAGCAGCCCCCGAGGGGGGGAGGCAGAAAAACTGTTTTTT
>TRBJ2-5|-|TRBV1|-
CTSSQETQYF
TGCACCAGCAGCCAAGAGACCCAGTACTTC
>TRBJ2-1|-|TRBV13|-
CASSFALGGRYDEQFF
TGTGCCAGCAGCTTTGCTCTCGGAGGAAGGTACGATGAGCAGTTCTTC
>TRBJ2-6|once|TRBV12-5|-
CASGLVNSPQQDDRYGANVLTF
TGTGCTAGTGGTTTGGTAAACAGCCCCCAACAGGATGATCGTTATGGGGCCAACGTCCTGACTTTC
>TRBJ2-7|-|TRBV11-2|TRBD1
CASSPGTGGPTSLPEQYF
TGTGCCAGCAGCCCCGGGACAGGGGGCCCCACTTCACTTCCCGAGCAGTACTTC
>TRBJ2-7|-|TRBV5-6|-
CASSSDRYEQYF
TGTGCCAGCAGCTCCGACAGGTACGAGCAGTACTTC
>TRBJ1-5|-|TRBV6-9|TRBD1
CASTTLRGQGVGQPQHF
TGTGCCAGCACTACCCTTAGAGGACAGGGCGTTGGTCAGCCCCAGCATTTT
>TRBJ2-3|once|TRBV5-6|-
CASSLEWSTRGPPDTQYF
TGTGCCAGCAGCTTGGAGTGGAGTACTAGAGGGCCCCCAGATACGCAGTATTTT
>TRBJ1-2|-|TRBV15|TRBD1
CATSRPGQGARDYGYTF
TGTGCCACCAGCAGGCCGGGACAGGGGGCAAGGGACTATGGCTACACCTTC
>TRBJ2-2|once|TRBV11-2|-
CASSLIQGHTGELFF
TGTGCCAGCAGCTTAATTCAGGGCCACACCGGGGAGCTGTTTTTT
>TRBJ1-1|once|TRBV6-5|TRBD1
CASTTPGGPNTEAFF
TGTGCCAGCACCACCCCAGGGGGTCCCAACACTGAAGCTTTCTTT
>TRBJ2-5|once|TRBV7-2|TRBD2
CASSPGLAMETQYF
TGTGCCAGCAGCCCGGGACTAGCGATGGAGACCCAGTACTTC
>TRBJ1-1|-|TRBV5-1|-
CASSSRGVGNTEAFF
TGCGCCAGCAGCTCCAGGGGCGTGGGGAACACTGAAGCTTTCTTT
>TRBJ1-6|-|TRBV5-4|-
CASSLGGVSSYNSPLHF
TGTGCCAGCAGCTTGGGGGGAGTGAGCTCCTATAATTCACCCCTCCACTTT
>TRBJ2-2|-|TRBV7-6|TRBD2
CASSALAEYTGELFF
TGTGCCAGCAGCGCGCTAGCGGAATACACCGGGGAGCTGTTTTTT
>TRBJ2-1|-|TRBV6-5|-
CASSPGASVSEQFF
TGTGCCAGCAGTCCCGGGGCTAGCGTTTCTGAGCAGTTCTTC
>TRBJ2-3|-|TRBV28|-
CASSRNIDTQYF
TGTGCCAGCAGCCGCAATATAGATACGCAGTATTTT
>TRBJ2-2|-|TRBV30|-
CAWSSGIGELFF
TGTGCCTGGAGTTCTGGGATCGGGGAGCTGTTTTTT
>TRBJ2-5|-|TRBV6-5|-
CASSYTRGLQETQYF
TGTGCCAGCAGTTACACACGCGGATTACAAGAGACCCAGTACTTC
>TRBJ1-4|-|TRBV7-9|-
CASSLAGGHEKLFF
TGTGCCAGCAGCTTAGCGGGGGGTCATGAAAAACTGTTTTTT
>TRBJ2-2|few|TRBV18|TRBD1
CASSLGQGNTGELFF
TGTGCCAGCTCACTCGGACAGGGTAACACCGGGGAGCTGTTTTTT
>TRBJ1-1|-|TRBV28|TRBD1
CASISAGQGKNTEAFF
TGTGCCAGCATATCCGCCGGACAGGGAAAGAACACTGAAGCTTTCTTT
>TRBJ2-7|-|TRBV7-9|TRBD1
CATGTGAYEQYF
TGTGCCACCGGGACAGGGGCCTACGAGCAGTACTTC
>TRBJ1-5|-|TRBV7-2|-
CASSLTASQPQHF
TGTGCCAGCAGCTTGACAGCGTCTCAGCCCCAGCATTTT
>TRBJ2-5|-|TRBV5-1|TRBD2
CASSLAPSGTQETQYF
TGCGCCAGCAGCTTGGCCCCTAGCGGTACTCAAGAGACCCAGTACTTC
>TRBJ1-1|few|TRBV20-1|-
CSAGQAFF
TGCAGTGCTGGTCAGGCTTTCTTT
>TRBJ2-1|-|TRBV21-1|-
CASSKVVRRAGRRNEQFF
TGTGCCAGCAGCAAAGTAGTGCGGAGGGCGGGAAGACGGAATGAGCAGTTCTTC
>TRBJ2-7|once|TRBV28|TRBD1
CASSQIGQGGSYEQYF
TGTGCCAGCAGCCAGATCGGACAGGGGGGTTCCTACGAGCAGTACTTC
>TRBJ2-1|-|TRBV27|TRBD2
CASSSPSGNSYNEQFF
TGTGCCAGCAGTTCCCCTAGCGGGAATTCCTACAATGAGCAGTTCTTC
>TRBJ2-5|-|TRBV6-1|TRBD2
CASRRTSGAQETQYF
TGTGCCAGCAGAAGGACTAGCGGGGCCCAAGAGACCCAGTACTTC
>TRBJ2-1|-|TRBV10-1|-
CASSDRGGAPYNEQFF
TGCGCCAGCAGTGATCGTGGGGGGGCCCCCTACAATGAGCAGTTCTTC
>TRBJ2-5|-|TRBV9|-
CASSNSRVFGETQYF
TGTGCCAGCAGTAATTCAAGGGTTTTCGGGGAGACCCAGTACTTC
>TRBJ1-2|-|TRBV6-5|-
CASSPLTANYGYTF
TGTGCCAGCAGTCCTTTAACAGCTAACTATGGCTACACCTTC
>TRBJ1-4|-|TRBV10-3|-
CAISDLGEKLFF
TGTGCCATCAGTGATTTGGGTGAAAAACTGTTTTTT
>TRBJ2-3|-|TRBV5-4|TRBD2
CASRPSGGSDTDTQYF
TGTGCCAGCAGGCCTAGCGGGGGGTCGGACACAGATACGCAGTATTTT
>TRBJ2-3|-|TRBV7-3|-
CASSLNPAPDTQYF
TGTGCCAGCAGCTTAAACCCAGCTCCAGATACGCAGTATTTT
>TRBJ1-2|-|TRBV5-4|TRBD1
CASVRRDRDLDGYTF
TGTGCCAGCGTAAGACGGGACAGGGATCTCGACGGCTACACCTTC
>TRBJ2-1|-|TRBV30|-
CAWSVGSGRGSYYNEQFF
TGTGCCTGGAGTGTGGGGTCAGGCAGGGGTTCTTACTACAATGAGCAGTTCTTC
>TRBJ1-5|-|TRBV6-1|-
CASSEAWGDQPQHF
TGTGCCAGCAGTGAAGCTTGGGGGGACCAGCCCCAGCATTTT
>TRBJ2-1|-|TRBV5-4|TRBD2
CAAAGGVAGDNEQFF
TGTGCCGCCGCAGGAGGGGTAGCGGGTGACAATGAGCAGTTCTTC
>TRBJ1-2|-|TRBV21-1|-
CASSSPGKGNYGYTF
TGTGCCAGCAGCAGTCCTGGGAAGGGGAACTATGGCTACACCTTC
>TRBJ2-7|-|TRBV19|-
CASSVTGSEQYF
TGTGCCAGTAGTGTCACAGGGAGCGAGCAGTACTTC
>TRBJ2-2|-|TRBV14|TRBD1
CASSQPGQGSLAGELFF
TGTGCCAGCAGCCAGCCGGGACAGGGGTCTCTCGCCGGGGAGCTGTTTTTT
>TRBJ2-3|once|TRBV6-5|TRBD1
CASSTGQGPDTQYF
TGTGCCAGCAGTACGGGACAGGGTCCAGATACGCAGTATTTT
>TRBJ1-4|-|TRBV6-5|-
CASSSGGGGTEKLFF
TGTGCCAGCAGTTCCGGCGGAGGAGGAACTGAAAAACTGTTTTTT
>TRBJ1-1|-|TRBV28|TRBD1
CASSLLIFLRTGGNTEAFF
TGTGCCAGCAGTTTATTAATATTCCTCCGGACAGGGGGCAACACTGAAGCTTTCTTT
>TRBJ1-5|-|TRBV19|-
CASKGTGAQHF
TGTGCCAGTAAGGGGACGGGTGCCCAGCATTTT
>TRBJ2-4|-|TRBV18|TRBD1
CASSVGQVYENIQYF
TGTGCCAGCTCAGTGGGACAGGTCTATGAAAACATTCAGTACTTC
>TRBJ2-7|-|TRBV18|TRBD1
CASSDTGGEQYF
TGTGCCAGCTCAGATACAGGGGGCGAGCAGTACTTC
>TRBJ2-1|once|TRBV2|TRBD2
CASSEKRGVGEQFF
TGTGCCAGCAGTGAAAAGCGGGGGGTGGGTGAGCAGTTCTTC
>TRBJ2-7|-|TRBV7-9|-
CASSLDGTRTYEQYF
TGTGCCAGCAGCTTAGATGGGACGAGGACCTACGAGCAGTACTTC
>TRBJ1-1|-|TRBV7-9|-
CASSSTAQPEAFF
TGTGCCAGCAGCTCAACGGCTCAACCTGAAGCTTTCTTT
>TRBJ2-5|-|TRBV5-4|-
CASSFPAQETQYF
TGTGCCAGCAGCTTCCCTGCTCAAGAGACCCAGTACTTC
>TRBJ1-2|-|TRBV5-4|-
CASSLVEGFGYTF
TGTGCCAGCAGCTTGGTGGAGGGATTTGGCTACACCTTC
>TRBJ1-6|-|TRBV10-1|-
CASSDGGGNSPLHF
TGCGCCAGCAGTGACGGTGGAGGGAATTCACCCCTCCACTTT
>TRBJ1-2|-|TRBV6-5|-
CASSYGGARKGYTF
TGTGCCAGCAGTTACGGTGGGGCGCGTAAGGGCTACACCTTC
>TRBJ2-7|-|TRBV11-2|-
CASSPWDYEQYF
TGTGCCAGCAGCCCCTGGGATTACGAGCAGTACTTC
>TRBJ2-1|-|TRBV20-1|-
CSASGPNEQFF
TGCAGTGCTAGTGGGCCGAATGAGCAGTTCTTC